This T cell receptor beta chain stems from a study of OX40 agonist ivuxolimab in advanced cancers. The assay was immunoSEQ multiplex PCR, and TCRdb's table has in-frame clones only and misses some. The profile shows about 82,000 clones, around four fifths of them singletons. This clone appeared once. Looked up from germline, CDR1 is SGHTA and CDR2 is FQGNSA. The CDR3 is made up of 16 amino acids. V was trimmed by 5 bases and J by 0 bases, leaving 16 bases between them. Sequencing used CD4+ or CD8+ T cells sorted from blood, obtained in a trial of the OX40 agonist ivuxolimab. This chain uses TRBV7-2 with TRBJ2-5; D uncertain. The clonotype originates from an adult with an advanced solid tumor such as melanoma, head and neck, liver or kidney cancer. CDR3 region: CASSPPFGGDQETQYF. CDR3 DNA sequence: TGTGCCAGCAGCCCTCCTTTTGGCGGAGACCAAGAGACCCAGTACTTC.